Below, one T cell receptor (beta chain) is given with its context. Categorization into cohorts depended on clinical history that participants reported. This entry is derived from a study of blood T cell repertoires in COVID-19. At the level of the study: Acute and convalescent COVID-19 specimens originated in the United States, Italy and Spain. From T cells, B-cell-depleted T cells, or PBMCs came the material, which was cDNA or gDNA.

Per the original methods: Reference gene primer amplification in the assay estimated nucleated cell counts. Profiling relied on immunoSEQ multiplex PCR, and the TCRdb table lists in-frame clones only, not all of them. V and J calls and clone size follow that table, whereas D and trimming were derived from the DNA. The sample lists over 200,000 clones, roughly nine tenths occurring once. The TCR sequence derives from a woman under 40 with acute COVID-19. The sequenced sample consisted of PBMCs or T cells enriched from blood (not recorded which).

The CDR3 sequence is CASSSGGHDHFTGELFF. The CDR3 DNA is TGTGCCAGCAGCTCGGGGGGACATGACCATTTCACCGGGGAGCTGTTTTTT. The chain carries TRBV7-9 and TRBJ2-2, with D possibly matching TRBD2 (7 bases). The V end lost 4 bases, the J end lost 4 bases, and 19 bases lay between the germline ends. From germline, CDR1 is SEHNR and CDR2 FQNEAQ (reference sequence). The CDR3 is 17 amino acids.